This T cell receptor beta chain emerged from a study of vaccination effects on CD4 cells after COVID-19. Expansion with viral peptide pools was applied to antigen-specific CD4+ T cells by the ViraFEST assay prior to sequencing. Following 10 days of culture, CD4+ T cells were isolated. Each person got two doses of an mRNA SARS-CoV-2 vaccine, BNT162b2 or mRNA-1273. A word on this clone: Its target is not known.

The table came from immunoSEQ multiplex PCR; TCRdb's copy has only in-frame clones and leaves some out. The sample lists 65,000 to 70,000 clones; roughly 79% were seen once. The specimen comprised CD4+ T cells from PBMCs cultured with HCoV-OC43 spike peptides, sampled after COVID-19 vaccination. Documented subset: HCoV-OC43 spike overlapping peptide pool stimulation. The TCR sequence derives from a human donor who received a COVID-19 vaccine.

CDR3 protein: CASSLQPGPNQPQHF. The CDR3 nucleotides are TGTGCCAGCAGCCTACAGCCCGGACCGAATCAGCCCCAGCATTTT. The J gene is TRBJ1-5, the V gene TRBV7-2; D not resolved. The V and J ends lost 5 bases and 4 bases respectively, with 15 bases between them. The length of the CDR3 is 15 residues. Germline V gene lookup returns CDR1 SGHTA and CDR2 FQGNSA.